This TCR beta chain was retrieved from a study of naive and memory T cell subsets. An equimolar mix of two oligonucleotides served as the beta constant-region primer for TRBC1 and TRBC2. Each CDR3 protein gets one entry after TCRdb re-called the UMI-ligation and nested PCR reads with MiXCR. Here the sample spans some 87,000 distinct CDR3 sequences, around 6.5% being singletons. Trimming stripped 0 bases from V and 13 bases from J, with 10 bases between. There are 13 residues in the CDR3. Germline V gives CDR1 LNHNV, CDR2 YYDKDF (reference sequence). This clonotype was seen repeatedly, ten times or more.

The sample comprised central memory CD4+ T cells from blood. This receptor was identified in a human donor in good health. The chain employs TRBV15 and TRBJ1-6, with a tentative D call TRBD1 (5 bases). In DNA form, the CDR3 reads TGTGCCACCAGCAGAGATGTCGGGGCCCCCCTCCACTTT. Amino acid sequence: CATSRDVGAPLHF.